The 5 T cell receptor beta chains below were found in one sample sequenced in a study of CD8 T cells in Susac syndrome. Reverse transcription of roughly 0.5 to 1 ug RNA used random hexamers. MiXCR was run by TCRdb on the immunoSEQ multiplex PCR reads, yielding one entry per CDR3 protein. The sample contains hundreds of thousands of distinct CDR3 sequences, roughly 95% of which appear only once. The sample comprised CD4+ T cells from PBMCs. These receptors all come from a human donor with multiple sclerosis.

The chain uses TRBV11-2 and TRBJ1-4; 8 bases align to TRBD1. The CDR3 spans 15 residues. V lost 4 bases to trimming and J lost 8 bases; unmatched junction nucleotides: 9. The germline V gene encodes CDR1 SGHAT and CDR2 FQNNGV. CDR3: CASSSDRGLGEKLFF. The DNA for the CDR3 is TGTGCCAGCAGCTCCGACAGGGGACTCGGCGAAAAACTGTTTTTT.

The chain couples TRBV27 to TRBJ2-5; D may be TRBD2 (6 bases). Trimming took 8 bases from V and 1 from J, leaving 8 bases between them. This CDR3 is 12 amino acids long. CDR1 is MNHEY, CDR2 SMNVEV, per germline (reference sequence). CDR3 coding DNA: TGTGCCAGCGGAGGGGTCCAAGAGACCCAGTACTTC. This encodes CASGGVQETQYF.

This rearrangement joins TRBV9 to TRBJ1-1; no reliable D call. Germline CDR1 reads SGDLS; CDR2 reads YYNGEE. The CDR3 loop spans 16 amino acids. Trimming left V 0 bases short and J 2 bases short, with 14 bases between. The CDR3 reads CASSVDATISNTEAFF. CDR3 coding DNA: TGTGCCAGCAGCGTAGATGCAACCATCTCTAACACTGAAGCTTTCTTT. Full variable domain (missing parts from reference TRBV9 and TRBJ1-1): DSGVTQTPKHLITATGQRVTLRCSPRSGDLSVYWYQQSLDQGLQFLIQYYNGEERAKGNILERFSAQQFPDLHSELNLSSLELGDSALYFCASSVDATISNTEAFFGQGTRLTVV.

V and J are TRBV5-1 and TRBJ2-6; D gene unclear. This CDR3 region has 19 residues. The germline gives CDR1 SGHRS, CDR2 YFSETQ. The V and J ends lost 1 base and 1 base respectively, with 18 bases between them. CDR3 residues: CASSLSFRAALSGANVLTF. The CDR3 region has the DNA TGCGCCAGCAGCTTGTCTTTTAGGGCGGCGTTATCTGGGGCCAACGTCCTGACTTTC.

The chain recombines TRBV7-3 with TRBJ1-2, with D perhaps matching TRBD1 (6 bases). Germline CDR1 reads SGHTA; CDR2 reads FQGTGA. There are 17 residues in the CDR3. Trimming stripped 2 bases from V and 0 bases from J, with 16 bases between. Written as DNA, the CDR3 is TGTGCCAGCAGCTTAGGGGGCCGCCAGGCAGCTAACTATGGCTACACCTTC. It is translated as CASSLGGRQAANYGYTF.